The present T cell receptor (beta chain) was sequenced within a study of control samples from healthy donors and cancer patients. Produced via immunoSEQ multiplex PCR; TCRdb's table is partial and in-frame only. The table has 150,000 or so clones, approximately 94% seen once. This sequence was found in a man aged 35 to 55 in good health. Sequenced input: blood.

In DNA, the CDR3 is TGTGCCAGCAGACAGAGACAGGGGCTGGATTCACCCCTCCACTTT. Residues: CASRQRQGLDSPLHF. V and J are TRBV6-4 and TRBJ1-6, with 8 bases identical to TRBD1. With V trimmed by 6 bases and J by 8 bases, 9 bases remained unmatched. Germline values: CDR1 MRHNA, CDR2 SNTAGT. CDR3 length: 15 amino acids.